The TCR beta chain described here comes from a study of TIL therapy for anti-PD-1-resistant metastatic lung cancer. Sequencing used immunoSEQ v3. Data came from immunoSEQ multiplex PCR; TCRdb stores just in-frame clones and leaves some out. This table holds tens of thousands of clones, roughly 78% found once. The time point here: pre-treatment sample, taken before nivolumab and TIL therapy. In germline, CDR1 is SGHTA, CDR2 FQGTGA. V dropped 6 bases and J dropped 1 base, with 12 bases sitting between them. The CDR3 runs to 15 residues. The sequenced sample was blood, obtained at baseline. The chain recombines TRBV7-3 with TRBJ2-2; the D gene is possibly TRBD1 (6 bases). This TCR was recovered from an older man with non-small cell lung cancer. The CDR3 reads CASSAGTRNTGELFF. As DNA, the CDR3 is TGTGCCAGCAGTGCCGGGACAAGGAACACCGGGGAGCTGTTTTTT.